A selection of T cell receptor beta chains follows, all from one sample in a study of T cell changes during pregnancy in multiple sclerosis. Sequencing was performed with immunoSEQ multiplex PCR; in TCRdb, only in-frame clones are kept and a portion is missing. The data hold approximately 21,000 clones, with around 85% observed a single time. Sequenced material: CD8+ T cells from peripheral blood mononuclear cells, taken in the first trimester of pregnancy. The receptors originated from a female donor in good health, enrolled as a control in a pregnancy study. Both conserved end residues are part of each CDR3. D genes are given only for firm matches. The size of a clone is reported for some rows only, either as once, few or many, or as a class for expanded clones.

D gene | J gene | clone size | V gene | CDR3 protein | CDR3 DNA
- | TRBJ2-1 | once | TRBV9 | CASSVALANDEQFF | TGTGCCAGCAGCGTAGCTCTAGCGAACGATGAGCAGTTCTTC
- | TRBJ2-5 | few | TRBV6-4 | CASSEQAGQQETQYF | TGTGCCAGCAGTGAACAAGCTGGACAGCAAGAGACCCAGTACTTC
- | TRBJ1-1 | - | TRBV7-3 | CASSLTGLGLNTEAFF | TGTGCCAGCAGCTTAACGGGACTGGGCCTGAACACTGAAGCTTTCTTT
- | TRBJ2-7 | - | TRBV14 | CASSQDVFPGYEQYF | TGTGCCAGCAGCCAAGATGTCTTCCCGGGATACGAGCAGTACTTC
- | TRBJ2-7 | - | TRBV6-5 | CASRGTSLEHF | TGTGCCAGCAGAGGGACATCCCTCGAGCACTTC
- | TRBJ2-3 | - | TRBV19 | CASTARDKSTDTQYF | TGTGCCAGTACCGCACGGGACAAGAGCACAGATACGCAGTATTTT
TRBD2 | TRBJ2-7 | - | TRBV10-2 | CASSETSGNTEQYF | TGCGCCAGCAGTGAGACTAGCGGGAATACCGAGCAGTACTTC
- | TRBJ1-2 | - | TRBV5-1 | CASSASGDGYTF | TGCGCCAGCAGCGCTTCAGGGGATGGCTACACCTTC
TRBD2 | TRBJ2-3 | - | TRBV9 | CASSSRGPPTSGGTDTQYF | TGTGCCAGCAGCTCTCGAGGGCCCCCAACTAGCGGGGGCACAGATACGCAGTATTTT
TRBD1 | TRBJ1-1 | - | TRBV6-1 | CASSIRGTEAFF | TGTGCCAGCTCCATCAGGGGGACTGAAGCTTTCTTT
- | TRBJ2-3 | - | TRBV27 | CASSLWGPDTQYF | TGTGCCAGCAGTTTATGGGGCCCAGATACGCAGTATTTT
TRBD1 | TRBJ1-4 | - | TRBV4-1 | CASSQDGDRAEKLFF | TGCGCCAGCAGCCAAGATGGGGACAGGGCCGAAAAACTGTTTTTT
- | TRBJ2-7 | - | TRBV2 | CASSERQVSYEQYF | TGTGCCAGCAGTGAGCGACAGGTATCCTACGAGCAGTACTTC
- | TRBJ2-5 | - | TRBV27 | CASSLSPTREQYF | TGTGCCAGCAGTTTATCCCCGACTAGGGAGCAGTACTTC
TRBD1 | TRBJ1-2 | few | TRBV15 | CATSRDRGGAYGYTF | TGTGCCACCAGCAGAGATCGAGGGGGCGCCTATGGCTACACCTTC
- | TRBJ1-2 | - | TRBV7-9 | CASSLNNQGRVYGYTF | TGTGCCAGCAGCTTAAACAATCAGGGGCGAGTCTATGGCTACACCTTC
TRBD1 | TRBJ1-6 | - | TRBV19 | CASTRTGSNSPLHF | TGTGCCAGCACCCGGACAGGGAGTAATTCACCCCTCCACTTT
TRBD1 | TRBJ1-1 | - | TRBV27 | CASSFGTGRTEAFF | TGTGCCAGCAGTTTTGGGACAGGGAGGACTGAAGCTTTCTTT
TRBD2 | TRBJ2-1 | - | TRBV5-4 | CASSFSRGALNEQFF | TGTGCCAGCAGCTTCTCGCGGGGGGCCCTCAATGAGCAGTTCTTC
TRBD2 | TRBJ2-5 | - | TRBV11-3 | CASSSGTSGFQETQYF | TGTGCCAGCAGCTCCGGGACTAGCGGATTCCAAGAGACCCAGTACTTC
- | TRBJ1-1 | - | TRBV6-5 | CASSYSGEVAAEAFF | TGTGCCAGCAGTTACAGCGGTGAGGTAGCAGCCGAAGCTTTCTTT
- | TRBJ1-5 | - | TRBV6-1 | CASSELAGAYSNQPQHF | TGTGCCAGCAGTGAACTGGCAGGGGCGTATAGCAATCAGCCCCAGCATTTT
- | TRBJ2-5 | - | TRBV7-7 | CASKGGGDAKTQYF | TGTGCCAGCAAGGGGGGAGGGGATGCAAAGACCCAGTACTTC
TRBD2 | TRBJ2-1 | - | TRBV7-9 | CASSLGGTSEEQFF | TGTGCCAGCAGCTTAGGAGGGACTAGCGAGGAGCAGTTCTTC
- | TRBJ2-6 | - | TRBV2 | CASHQSGANVLTF | TGTGCCAGCCACCAGTCGGGGGCCAACGTCCTGACTTTC
TRBD2 | TRBJ2-1 | - | TRBV9 | CASSAPTSGSYNEQFF | TGTGCCAGCAGCGCCCCAACTAGCGGCTCCTACAATGAGCAGTTCTTC
TRBD2 | TRBJ2-1 | - | TRBV9 | CASSVGVTSGSREQFF | TGTGCCAGCAGCGTAGGGGTGACTAGCGGGAGTCGAGAGCAGTTCTTC
TRBD1 | TRBJ2-3 | - | TRBV7-9 | CASSFPTGTVAPGYTQYF | TGTGCCAGCAGTTTTCCGACCGGGACAGTTGCCCCGGGGTATACGCAGTATTTT
- | TRBJ2-1 | - | TRBV5-1 | CASSLDPGIYNEQFF | TGCGCCAGCAGCTTGGATCCAGGGATCTACAATGAGCAGTTCTTC
TRBD1 | TRBJ2-7 | once | TRBV6-6 | CAVQTPGQGYEQYF | TGTGCCGTCCAAACCCCGGGACAGGGATACGAGCAGTACTTC
- | TRBJ1-1 | - | TRBV28 | CASTNMRGQLEAFF | TGTGCCAGCACCAATATGCGGGGGCAGCTAGAAGCTTTCTTT
- | TRBJ2-1 | few | TRBV6-1 | CASSEGGTDEQFF | TGTGCCAGCAGTGAAGGCGGGACGGATGAGCAGTTCTTC
TRBD2 | TRBJ2-3 | - | TRBV6-1 | CASKVIAGVPDTQYF | TGTGCCAGCAAGGTAATAGCGGGAGTTCCAGATACGCAGTATTTT
TRBD2 | TRBJ2-7 | - | TRBV13 | CASSAGAYEQYF | TGTGCCAGCAGCGCGGGGGCCTACGAGCAGTACTTC
- | TRBJ2-1 | once | TRBV28 | CASSFESSYNEQFF | TGTGCCAGCAGCTTTGAGAGCTCCTACAATGAGCAGTTCTTC
TRBD2 | TRBJ2-7 | - | TRBV19 | CASSLRGIAGGPSSYEQYF | TGTGCCAGTAGTCTCCGGGGAATAGCGGGGGGGCCGTCGTCCTACGAGCAGTACTTC
- | TRBJ2-3 | - | TRBV6-6 | CASGAGLTDTQYF | TGTGCCAGCGGGGCGGGACTCACAGATACGCAGTATTTT
TRBD1 | TRBJ1-5 | - | TRBV27 | CASSLTGGNQPQHF | TGTGCCAGCAGCTTGACAGGGGGCAATCAGCCCCAGCATTTT
TRBD1 | TRBJ2-3 | - | TRBV6-5 | CASSRTGWGTDTQYF | TGTGCCAGCAGTCGGACAGGGTGGGGCACAGATACGCAGTATTTT
- | TRBJ1-1 | - | TRBV5-5 | CARNPLTSFMNTEAFF | TGTGCCCGAAACCCCCTAACGTCCTTCATGAACACTGAAGCTTTCTTT
- | TRBJ2-2 | once | TRBV19 | CASSLTGLGTGELFF | TGTGCCAGTAGTTTAACAGGGTTGGGTACCGGGGAGCTGTTTTTT
- | TRBJ2-2 | - | TRBV7-6 | CASSLGATGELFF | TGTGCCAGCAGCTTAGGGGCCACCGGGGAGCTGTTTTTT
TRBD1 | TRBJ2-2 | - | TRBV11-2 | CASSLGRRGGHTGELFF | TGTGCCAGCAGCTTAGGGAGGCGAGGGGGCCACACCGGGGAGCTGTTTTTT
- | TRBJ2-2 | - | TRBV28 | CANSQGGSGELFF | TGTGCCAACTCCCAGGGGGGTTCCGGGGAGCTGTTTTTT
TRBD2 | TRBJ2-3 | - | TRBV28 | CASSLSPELAGDVTDTQYF | TGTGCCAGCAGTTTGTCCCCCGAGCTAGCGGGAGATGTTACAGATACGCAGTATTTT
- | TRBJ1-2 | - | TRBV29-1 | CSVEVRTLDNYGYTF | TGCAGCGTTGAAGTAAGAACCTTAGATAACTATGGCTACACCTTC
- | TRBJ1-5 | - | TRBV6-5 | CASSGLNQPQHF | TGTGCCAGCAGCGGTCTCAATCAGCCCCAGCATTTT
- | TRBJ1-2 | - | TRBV4-3 | CASSFHRDTEEGYTF | TGCGCCAGCAGCTTTCACCGGGACACCGAGGAGGGCTACACCTTC